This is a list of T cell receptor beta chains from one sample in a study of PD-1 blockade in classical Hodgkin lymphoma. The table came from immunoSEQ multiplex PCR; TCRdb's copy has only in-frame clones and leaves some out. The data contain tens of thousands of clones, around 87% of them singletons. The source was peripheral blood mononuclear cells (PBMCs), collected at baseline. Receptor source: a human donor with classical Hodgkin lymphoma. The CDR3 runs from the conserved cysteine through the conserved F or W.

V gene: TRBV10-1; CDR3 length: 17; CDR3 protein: CASSDPLAGGHTGELFF
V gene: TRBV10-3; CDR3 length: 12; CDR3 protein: CAISPGDYGYTF
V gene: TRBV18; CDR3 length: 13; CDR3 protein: CASSLGRQETQYF
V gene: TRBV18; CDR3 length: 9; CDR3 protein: CASYYEQYF
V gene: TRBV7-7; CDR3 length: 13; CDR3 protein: CASSLDREGTQYF
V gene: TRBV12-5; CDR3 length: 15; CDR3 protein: CASGLAALTGETQYF
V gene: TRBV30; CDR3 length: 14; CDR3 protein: CASNLAYGQVEAFF
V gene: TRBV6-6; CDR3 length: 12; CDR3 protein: CASRPEGNEQFF
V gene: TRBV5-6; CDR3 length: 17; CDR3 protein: CASSLGYAPLPNYGYTF
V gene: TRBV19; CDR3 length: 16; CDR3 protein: CASSIDRGQGNQPQHF
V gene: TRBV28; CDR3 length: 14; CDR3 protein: CASSFGGASYEQYF
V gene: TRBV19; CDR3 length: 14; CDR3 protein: CASTNEDIYNEQFF
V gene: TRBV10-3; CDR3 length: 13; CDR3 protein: CAIGNRGEETQYF
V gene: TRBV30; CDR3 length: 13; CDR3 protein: CAWNAGSNQPQHF
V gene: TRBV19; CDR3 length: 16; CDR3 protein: CASSTRQGTLSYEQYF
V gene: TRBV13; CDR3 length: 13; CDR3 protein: CASSLGGSYEQYF
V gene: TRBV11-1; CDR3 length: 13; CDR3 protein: CASSLFVNEKLFF
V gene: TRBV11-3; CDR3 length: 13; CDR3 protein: CASSSGTSDEQYF
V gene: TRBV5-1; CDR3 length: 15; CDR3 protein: CASSSRDPMNTEAFF
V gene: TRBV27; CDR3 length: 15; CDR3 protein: CASGIAGALPGELFF
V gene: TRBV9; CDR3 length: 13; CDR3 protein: CASSVGGDTEAFF
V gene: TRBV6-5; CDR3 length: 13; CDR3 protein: CATRPRSGSEAFF
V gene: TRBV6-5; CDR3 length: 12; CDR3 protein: CASSQPNQPQHF
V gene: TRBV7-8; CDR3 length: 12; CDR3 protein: CATGTANTEAFF
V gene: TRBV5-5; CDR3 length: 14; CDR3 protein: CASSFGQAINEQFF
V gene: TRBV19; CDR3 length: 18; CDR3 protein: CASSIGLAGDPNTGELFF
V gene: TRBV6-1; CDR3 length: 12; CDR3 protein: CASSPLNIEAFF
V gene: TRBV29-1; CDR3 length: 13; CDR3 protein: CSVGLAGSYEQYF
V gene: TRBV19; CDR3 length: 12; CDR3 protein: CATLSLAYTQYF
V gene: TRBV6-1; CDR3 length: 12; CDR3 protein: CASSEQLYEQYF
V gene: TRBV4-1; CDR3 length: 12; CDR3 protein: CASSRNRETQYF
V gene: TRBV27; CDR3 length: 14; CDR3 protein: CASSLVGVNEKLFF
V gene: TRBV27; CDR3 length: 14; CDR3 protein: CASSLGTGVRPLHF
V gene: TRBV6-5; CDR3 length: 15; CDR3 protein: CASSYSLLATGELFF
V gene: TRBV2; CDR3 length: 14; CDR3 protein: CASPEGLTADTQYF
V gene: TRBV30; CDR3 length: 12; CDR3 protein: CAWSEGSSPLHF
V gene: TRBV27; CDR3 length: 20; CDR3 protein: CASRTYKRDRGGPGANVLTF
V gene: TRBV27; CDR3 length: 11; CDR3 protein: CASSPERGQYF
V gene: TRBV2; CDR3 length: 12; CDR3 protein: CARAGTELYGFF
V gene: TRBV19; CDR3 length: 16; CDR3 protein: CASSSVGQGAHQPQHF
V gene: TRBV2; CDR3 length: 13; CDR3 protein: CASSVGPNTEAFF
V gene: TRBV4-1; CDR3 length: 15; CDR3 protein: CASSQGAGVVDGYTF
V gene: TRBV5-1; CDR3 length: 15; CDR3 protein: CASSIGQEAGNTIYF
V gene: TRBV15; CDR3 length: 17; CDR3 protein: CATSGRDSSSVGEKLFF
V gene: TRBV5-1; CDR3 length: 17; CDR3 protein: CASSLVSGLAATGELFF
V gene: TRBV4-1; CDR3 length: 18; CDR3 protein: CASSQEFAASGEEETQYF
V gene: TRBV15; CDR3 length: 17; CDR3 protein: CATSRGGFRVFNQPQHF